This TCR beta chain was captured by sequencing in a study of cytomegalovirus exposure and HLA in healthy donors. A word on this clone: Its antigen is still unknown.

Study-level results: Earlier analysis looked at TCR beta V segments, and most were productive about 87% or about 30% of the time. 164 TCR beta chains were listed as cytomegalovirus-associated. What a later analysis reportedly showed was that an Asian-associated ancestry cluster had fewer N-insertions than the roughly 670-donor mean. TCR beta sequences reportedly predicted most subjects' HLA-A and HLA-B alleles accurately.

PCR amplification relied on 60 Vbeta primers (plus 13 Jbeta primers). Profiling relied on immunoSEQ multiplex PCR, and the TCRdb table lists in-frame clones only, not all of them. This specimen shows 65,000 to 90,000 clones; the ten leading clones hold about 3.8%. The V gene end was trimmed by 4 bases and the J gene end by 7 bases; junction bases not matched to a gene: 4. CDR1 SGHDN and CDR2 FVKESK come from the germline V gene. The CDR3 is made up of 13 amino acids. The sequencing input was PBMCs. This chain links TRBV14 with TRBJ1-2; 9 bases are a match to TRBD1. The sequence derives from a female donor in good health and CMV-seropositive. CDR3 region: CASSRGQGPGYTF. The CDR3, as DNA: TGTGCCAGCAGCCGGGGACAGGGCCCTGGCTACACCTTC.